This T cell receptor beta chain was captured by sequencing in a study of cytomegalovirus exposure and HLA in healthy donors. Study as a whole: Findings of an earlier analysis included about 120 million unique TCR beta sequences from around 180 million T cells.

J was trimmed by 2 bases and V by 1 base; bases with no gene match: 7. The CDR3 runs 16 residues. From germline, CDR1 is SGHDT and CDR2 YYEEEE. Donors likely had unrecorded immune exposures despite being nominally healthy when sampled. Primers for the PCR totalled 60 Vbeta and 13 Jbeta. TCRdb's table, derived via immunoSEQ multiplex PCR, lists solely in-frame clones and lacks some. Of roughly 140,000 clones in the sample, over 60% were seen once. The material sequenced was PBMCs. The chain uses TRBV5-6 and TRBJ2-5, with 8 bases lining up with TRBD2. The receptor was isolated from a woman in her fifties or sixties in good health and CMV-seronegative. The CDR3 reads CASSLLSGGPQETQYF. In nucleotides, the CDR3 is TGTGCCAGCAGCTTGCTAAGCGGGGGACCACAAGAGACCCAGTACTTC.